The rows below give T cell receptor beta chains drawn from one sample of a study of T cells in Graves' hyperthyroidism and ophthalmopathy. TCRdb analysed the multiplex PCR reads with MiXCR anew, one entry per CDR3 protein. The table shows about 260,000 distinct CDR3 sequences, with around 15% occurring only once. Sample: blood. Receptors were obtained from a woman aged 18-30 years with Graves' ophthalmopathy. CDR3s include the opening cysteine and the closing phenylalanine or tryptophan. The D gene is left open where the match is weak. Clone size appears in some rows only: once, few, many, or a class for an expanded clone.

V	J	D	size	length	DNA	CDR3
TRBV9	TRBJ2-1	NA	few	13	TGTGCCAGCAGCTCGGCCGCGTACAATGAGCAGTTCTTC	CASSSAAYNEQFF
TRBV9	TRBJ2-3	TRBD2	many	16	TGTGCCAGCAGCGCCCTAGCGGCACATAGACCAGATACGCAGTATTTT	CASSALAAHRPDTQYF
TRBV5-1	TRBJ2-3	NA	many	11	TGCGCCAGCAGTGCAGCAGATACGCAGTATTTT	CASSAADTQYF
TRBV10-3	TRBJ1-1	NA	NA	17	TGTGCCATCAGTGCAAAACCAGGTGGCTTGGCGAACACTGAAGCTTTCTTT	CAISAKPGGLANTEAFF
TRBV5-6	TRBJ2-1	NA	many	15	TGTGCCAGCAGCTTGTACCGGGGGCAGCTCAATGAGCAGTTCTTC	CASSLYRGQLNEQFF
TRBV6-1	TRBJ1-3	NA	many	14	TGTGCCAGCAGTTCCGGGGACTCCGGAAACACCATATATTTT	CASSSGDSGNTIYF
TRBV5-1	TRBJ2-3	TRBD2	many	15	TGCGCCAGCAGCTTGATCAGCGGGAGAGGAGATACGCAGTATTTT	CASSLISGRGDTQYF
TRBV7-2	TRBJ2-7	NA	many	15	TGTGCCAGCAGCTTATCTTTCCGACTCTCCTACGAGCAGTACTTC	CASSLSFRLSYEQYF
TRBV28	TRBJ2-7	NA	NA	15	TGTGCCAGCAGTTTAGGACGAGCCCGATCCTACGAGCAGTACTTC	CASSLGRARSYEQYF
TRBV12-3/TRBV12-4	TRBJ1-6	NA	few	14	TGTGCCAGCAGTAGGGGGTCCTATAATTCACCCCTCCACTTT	CASSRGSYNSPLHF
TRBV15	TRBJ2-7	TRBD2	many	17	TGTGCCACCAGCAGAGAGATACAGCGGGGGGGCTCCGCCGAGCAGTACTTC	CATSREIQRGGSAEQYF